Listed here is a single T cell receptor beta chain. Its target antigen remains unknown. No qualities accompany the bases; no much larger clone lies one base away. For repertoire sequencing, the TCR beta CDR3 regions were amplified from RNA transcripts. The first round was an RT-PCR using HTBI primers with the Qiagen OneStep RT-PCR kit, and this first round was followed by a second-round multiplex PCR, then size selection and purification. The libraries underwent paired-end sequencing with 100 bp reads on an Illumina HiSeq2000. As for the authors' bioinformatics: SOAPnuke was used to process the reads, removing any read that contained adapters or uncalled bases, had a mean Phred below 15, or lacked an exact match to the constant primer or identifier. COPE v1.2.5 was used to merge the high-quality paired reads. Unique nucleotide sequences were defined as clonotypes and aligned to IMGT TRB V, D and J references using MiTCR v1.1. Analysis was restricted to V-J combinations with a frequency above 0.0001, which covered 99% to 99.2% of repertoires. For each V-J combination, a TCR clonal expansion and chaos score was defined as F50 clonal expansion divided by the chaos observed in the TCRdist matrix. Features were reduced by Welch's t-statistics and random forest to over ten V-J combinations, which fed a naive Bayes classifier. The similarity between thyroid and blood repertoires was quantified using the Morisita-Horn index. Using fastp at Q25 and MiXCR, TCRdb reprocessed the public reads and kept productive beta chains. Each CDR3 protein appears once, grouped with its most common genes and DNA. It is TCRdb's table, rather than the study itself, that gives the V and J calls and clone size. For this sample there are 900,000 to 1,200,000 distinct CDR3 sequences; approximately 35% appear just once. The top ten clonotypes cover over 8.5% of the sample.

These data originate in a study of Graves' ophthalmopathy and Graves' hyperthyroidism (dated by TCRdb to 2016 to 2018). Study-level background: Hyperthyroidism was considered stable if no progression to ophthalmopathy occurred within 18 months of follow-up. In total, around 140 blood samples were TCR-sequenced: 40 to 45 ophthalmopathy, some 80 hyperthyroidism and roughly 17 hyperthyroidism-to-ophthalmopathy patients. For independent validation, a separate cohort was made up of 18 to 20 hyperthyroidism patients plus 17 patients who later progressed from hyperthyroidism to ophthalmopathy. To tell Graves' ophthalmopathy apart from Graves' hyperthyroidism, and to predict which patients would progress to ophthalmopathy, the study relied on TCR beta repertoire signatures. Following sampling, methimazole starting at 30 mg daily was administered to hyperthyroidism patients, and high-dose intravenous methylprednisolone was administered to ophthalmopathy patients. T-cell repertoires of thyroid tissue and blood were compared in over 5 hyperthyroidism patients. To explore V-J signatures that separate ophthalmopathy from hyperthyroidism, a discovery set of approximately 100 patients was enrolled, consisting of 43 with ophthalmopathy and roughly 59 with stable hyperthyroidism.

Deletion took 2 bases off V and 9 bases off J, with a span of 11 bases between the germline ends. Reading from cysteine to phenylalanine, the CDR3 counts 13 amino acids. Only the CDR3 DNA stays, 39 bases, in frame from base 1. The germline V gene encodes CDR1 SGHTA and CDR2 FQGNSA. Hyperthyroidism patients were newly diagnosed, were aged 18 to 65 years, and had a disease duration under 2 months. Patients were excluded if they had other autoimmune diseases, uncontrolled infections, pregnancy or lactation. Diagnosis relied on clinical symptoms, serum thyroxine, TRAb, thyroid ultrasound and orbital computed tomography. Trizol reagent was used to extract the total RNA, and its quality was then checked on an Agilent 2100 Bioanalyzer. Overall study results and their limits: In cross-validation, the 13-signature model distinguished ophthalmopathy from stable hyperthyroidism with approximately 90% sensitivity and 81% to 83% specificity, and in the test set the corresponding values were approximately 80% and 68%. In validation, the model predicted ophthalmopathy progression with 70.59% sensitivity and about 73% specificity; around twelve predicted patients were CT-confirmed with GO in a median of about 7.1 months. Sample size was not statistically predetermined, and group allocation was not concealed from the investigators. Most of the expanded thyroid clonotypes with a frequency above 0.001 were also detected in blood, and it was suggested that the thyroid immune response may be reflected by blood repertoires.

This TCR derives from an adult man with Graves' hyperthyroidism. The rearranged segments are TRBV7-2 and TRBJ2-1, with the D gene too uncertain to name. Sequenced: peripheral blood or thyroid tissue (not recorded which). CDR3 reads: CASSLSPSPEQFF. The DNA sequence is as follows: TGTGCCAGCAGCTTAAGCCCCAGCCCTGAGCAGTTCTTC.